These T cell receptor beta chains were read from a single sample in a study of T cell responses to AZD1222 COVID-19 vaccine. The assay was immunoSEQ multiplex PCR, and TCRdb's table has in-frame clones only and misses some. The table shows some 130,000 clones, with approximately 90% occurring only once. The material sequenced was peripheral blood, taken on day 0 of AZD1222 vaccination. These receptors were collected from an adult in good health. CDR3s include the opening cysteine and the closing phenylalanine or tryptophan. Fields, in order: CDR3 DNA, CDR3 protein, V gene, D gene, clone size, J gene. A D gene is named only where the DNA matches it firmly. A clone size is listed for some rows: how often the clone was seen (once, few, many), or a class if it is expanded.

TGTGCCAGCAGGTTAGGGGGCAAGTACGAGCAGTACTTC	CASRLGGKYEQYF	TRBV12-3/TRBV12-4	TRBD1	-	TRBJ2-7
TGTGCCAGCAGCTTGGAAAGACTAGCGTCCTACGAGCAGTACTTC	CASSLERLASYEQYF	TRBV5-4	TRBD2	-	TRBJ2-7
TGCGCCAGCAGCTTGATCTCTGGGGCCAACGTCCTGACTTTC	CASSLISGANVLTF	TRBV5-1	-	once	TRBJ2-6
TGTGCCAGCAGGATGAACTGGGACTATGGCTACACCTTC	CASRMNWDYGYTF	TRBV27	-	-	TRBJ1-2
TGTGCCAGCAGCGTAGGTCTGGCAGGGGGCAAGGATTCACCCCTCCACTTT	CASSVGLAGGKDSPLHF	TRBV9	TRBD1	-	TRBJ1-6
TGTGCCACCGACCGCGGACAGGGAAGCGAGCAGTACTTC	CATDRGQGSEQYF	TRBV10-3	TRBD1	-	TRBJ2-7
TGTGCCAGCAGCCAAGAGGGGGCCAAAAATGAAAAACTGTTTTTT	CASSQEGAKNEKLFF	TRBV4-2	-	-	TRBJ1-4
TGTGCCAGCACCACTCCGGGGCAGGAGAACACTGAAGCTTTCTTT	CASTTPGQENTEAFF	TRBV27	-	once	TRBJ1-1
TGTGCCAGCAGCGTAGTAACAGGAGCAAGAAATTCACCCCTCCACTTT	CASSVVTGARNSPLHF	TRBV9	-	-	TRBJ1-6
TGTGCCAGCAGCGGGGGCGGCCGCTTCACAGATACGCAGTATTTT	CASSGGGRFTDTQYF	TRBV5-8	-	-	TRBJ2-3
TGCAGCGTTGCCCTGGGAGCCTACGAGCAGTACTTC	CSVALGAYEQYF	TRBV29-1	-	-	TRBJ2-7
TGTGCTAGTGGTTCCACGGAACTTCTCCGGTACTTC	CASGSTELLRYF	TRBV12-5	-	-	TRBJ2-4
TGCGCCAGCAGCTTGGGGGACAGGACGAACACTGAAGCTTTCTTT	CASSLGDRTNTEAFF	TRBV5-1	TRBD1	-	TRBJ1-1
TGCGCCAGCAGCCAGGGACTAGCGGAGTTATACGAGCAGTACTTC	CASSQGLAELYEQYF	TRBV4-3	TRBD2	-	TRBJ2-7
TGTGCCACCAGCAGAGTGGGGAGGACCTCCGCGGGCTACGAGCAGTACTTC	CATSRVGRTSAGYEQYF	TRBV15	-	-	TRBJ2-7
TGTGCCAGCCAACCCGGCGGGGGTGGCAATCAGCCCCAGCATTTT	CASQPGGGGNQPQHF	TRBV6-5	-	few	TRBJ1-5
TGTGCCAGCAGCTTACCCGGGGTACCGAGTCCCGAAGAGACCCAGTACTTC	CASSLPGVPSPEETQYF	TRBV5-6	-	-	TRBJ2-5
TGTGCCAGCAGCTTTAGGGGGGACAGGGAAGCTTTCTTT	CASSFRGDREAFF	TRBV11-3	TRBD1	-	TRBJ1-1
TGTGCCAGCAGTCTAAATAGTGGGTTGTGGGCTGAAGCTTTCTTT	CASSLNSGLWAEAFF	TRBV27	-	-	TRBJ1-1
TGTGCCAGCTCGGCCCAGGGGATCATCTCCTACGAGCAGTACTTC	CASSAQGIISYEQYF	TRBV18	-	-	TRBJ2-7
TGTGCCAGCAGCACGACGGTGGGGAGCAATCAGCCCCAGCATTTT	CASSTTVGSNQPQHF	TRBV11-2	-	-	TRBJ1-5
TGTGCCCAGGGAAATTACAATGAGCAGTTCTTC	CAQGNYNEQFF	TRBV30	-	-	TRBJ2-1
TGTGCCAGCAGCTTACTGCGAGGGACACCCGATTACGAGCAGTACTTC	CASSLLRGTPDYEQYF	TRBV7-6	-	-	TRBJ2-7
TGTGCCAGCAGCACTGCGGGAGGGGGCACAGATACGCAGTATTTT	CASSTAGGGTDTQYF	TRBV5-4	TRBD2	-	TRBJ2-3
TGTGCCAGCAGTTATTTCCCGGGGGCGATTGGGACTGAAGCTTTCTTT	CASSYFPGAIGTEAFF	TRBV6-2/TRBV6-3	-	-	TRBJ1-1
TGCGCCAGCAGGGGACAGACCATTAGCAATCAGCCCCAGCATTTT	CASRGQTISNQPQHF	TRBV10-2	TRBD1	-	TRBJ1-5
TGTGCCAGCGGCGCACAGGGGTACTATGGCTACACCTTC	CASGAQGYYGYTF	TRBV9	TRBD1	-	TRBJ1-2
TGTGCCAGCAGCCCGCGGACACGCTCTTATGGCTACACCTTC	CASSPRTRSYGYTF	TRBV11-2	-	-	TRBJ1-2
TGTGCCAGTAGAGGATTTAACTATGGCTACACCTTC	CASRGFNYGYTF	TRBV19	-	-	TRBJ1-2
TGCGCCAGCAGCTCGTCGGGACACTCCTACGAGCAGTACTTC	CASSSSGHSYEQYF	TRBV5-1	-	-	TRBJ2-7
TGTGCCAGCAGCTTAGTGGGACTAGCGGGGTCCAATGAGCAGTTCTTC	CASSLVGLAGSNEQFF	TRBV7-2	TRBD2	-	TRBJ2-1
TGTGCCAGCAGCAACGGACAGGGCAGAAATCAGCCCCAGCATTTT	CASSNGQGRNQPQHF	TRBV5-6	TRBD1	-	TRBJ1-5
TGTGCCAGCAGCCCTAGGACAGCCTGGCGCAATCAGCCCCAGCATTTT	CASSPRTAWRNQPQHF	TRBV6-2/TRBV6-3	-	-	TRBJ1-5
TGCGCCAGCAGCCCATCAACACCACTAGCGGTCGGAGGGTACAATGAGCAGTTCTTC	CASSPSTPLAVGGYNEQFF	TRBV5-1	TRBD2	few	TRBJ2-1
TGTGCCAGCAGCTTAAGACAGGGGGCTAGCTATGGCTACACCTTC	CASSLRQGASYGYTF	TRBV7-2	TRBD1	-	TRBJ1-2
TGTGCTAGTGGCTTAGGACAGACGAACACTGAAGCTTTCTTT	CASGLGQTNTEAFF	TRBV12-5	-	-	TRBJ1-1
TGCGCCAGCAGCTTGGGTGGCAGTCCTGGAGAGACCCAGTACTTC	CASSLGGSPGETQYF	TRBV5-1	-	-	TRBJ2-5
TGTGCCAGCAGCCAAAGGACAGGGGCAAGGGGCTACACCTTC	CASSQRTGARGYTF	TRBV7-2	TRBD1	-	TRBJ1-2
TGCAGCGTCGATTCGGGACAGGGGATTGGGTCACCCCTCCACTTT	CSVDSGQGIGSPLHF	TRBV29-1	TRBD1	-	TRBJ1-6
TGTGCCAGCAGCCAAGAGTATGGTGAGCAGTTCTTC	CASSQEYGEQFF	TRBV3-1/TRBV3-2	-	-	TRBJ2-1
TGTGCCAGCAGGGGAGTTGGTCAGCCCCAGCATTTT	CASRGVGQPQHF	TRBV2	-	-	TRBJ1-5